This is a list of T cell receptor beta chains from one sample in a study of technical replicates of blood from a handful of donors. Assay: immunoSEQ multiplex PCR; the TCRdb copy retains only in-frame clones and omits some. This table has roughly 70,000 clones, 85% to 95% appearing once. The sequencing input was PBMCs. The receptors shown here come from a human donor in good health. Some clones in this sample may be carry-over from other donors' samples. CDR3s include the opening cysteine and the closing phenylalanine or tryptophan. D genes are given only for firm matches. Expanded clones get a size class; other rows say once, few or many, or leave the size out.

>-|TRBJ2-3|TRBV5-6|TRBD2
CASSQAAGGNTDTQYF
TGTGCCAGCAGCCAAGCAGCGGGGGGGAACACAGATACGCAGTATTTT
>-|TRBJ2-1|TRBV6-1|TRBD2
CASTSTSGRSGEQFF
TGTGCCAGCACTTCGACTAGCGGGAGGTCAGGAGAGCAGTTCTTC
>-|TRBJ2-3|TRBV5-8|-
CASSLGAPIEPDTQYF
TGTGCCAGCAGCTTGGGGGCCCCAATCGAGCCAGATACGCAGTATTTT
>-|TRBJ2-1|TRBV27|TRBD2
CASSLPPGGPFF
TGTGCCAGCAGTTTACCCCCGGGGGGTCCGTTCTTC
>-|TRBJ2-1|TRBV4-3|-
CASSQEGRMDEQFF
TGCGCCAGCAGCCAAGAAGGGAGAATGGATGAGCAGTTCTTC
>-|TRBJ2-7|TRBV9|-
CASSVDSDSYEQYF
TGTGCCAGCAGTGTGGACAGCGACTCCTACGAGCAGTACTTC
>-|TRBJ1-4|TRBV15|-
CATSNSNNEKLFF
TGTGCCACCAGCAACAGCAATAATGAAAAACTGTTTTTT
>once|TRBJ2-3|TRBV19|TRBD2
CASTPGLAGGSDTQYF
TGTGCCAGTACCCCGGGACTAGCGGGAGGCTCGGATACGCAGTATTTT
>-|TRBJ2-1|TRBV5-1|TRBD1
CASSLRDRDFADEQFF
TGCGCCAGCAGCTTGAGGGACAGGGACTTTGCCGATGAGCAGTTCTTC
>-|TRBJ2-2|TRBV2|TRBD1
CASRQGASNTGELFF
TGTGCCAGTAGACAGGGGGCATCTAACACCGGGGAGCTGTTTTTT
>once|TRBJ2-3|TRBV27|-
CASSFQFGTQYF
TGTGCCAGCAGTTTCCAGTTCGGGACGCAGTATTTT
>-|TRBJ1-6|TRBV4-1|TRBD1
CASSQVLGQSNSPLHF
TGCGCCAGCAGCCAAGTTTTGGGACAGTCCAATTCACCCCTCCACTTT
>-|TRBJ2-3|TRBV27|-
CASSTPGSTDTQYF
TGTGCCAGCAGCACCCCAGGCAGCACAGATACGCAGTATTTT
>-|TRBJ2-7|TRBV20-1|-
CSARGGGEQYF
TGCAGTGCGAGAGGGGGGGGCGAGCAGTACTTC
>-|TRBJ2-3|TRBV6-1|-
CASSIQGDTQYF
TGTGCCAGCTCCATACAGGGAGATACGCAGTATTTT
>-|TRBJ2-1|TRBV5-1|TRBD2
CASSFRLAGGPVNEQFF
TGCGCCAGCAGCTTCCGGCTAGCGGGAGGGCCAGTCAATGAGCAGTTCTTC
>few|TRBJ1-1|TRBV5-1|-
CASSLAGYTEAFF
TGCGCCAGCAGCTTGGCGGGGTACACTGAAGCTTTCTTT
>-|TRBJ2-2|TRBV9|-
CASSPTGGTPGELFF
TGTGCCAGCAGCCCGACCGGAGGGACCCCCGGGGAGCTGTTTTTT
>-|TRBJ2-5|TRBV7-3|TRBD2
CASSSGGQETQYF
TGTGCCAGCAGTAGCGGGGGACAAGAGACCCAGTACTTC
>-|TRBJ2-5|TRBV15|TRBD2
CATRARTSGTPGETQYF
TGTGCCACCAGGGCCCGGACTAGCGGGACTCCTGGGGAGACCCAGTACTTC
>-|TRBJ1-2|TRBV18|-
CASSQTRGGSYGYTF
TGTGCCAGCTCCCAAACCCGAGGGGGTAGCTATGGCTACACCTTC
>-|TRBJ2-7|TRBV7-2|TRBD1
CASSPSGQGAQKEQYF
TGTGCCAGCAGTCCGTCCGGACAGGGGGCGCAGAAGGAGCAGTACTTC
>-|TRBJ2-5|TRBV4-1|TRBD1
CASSLSRDRETQYF
TGCGCCAGCAGCCTCTCCCGGGACAGGGAGACCCAGTACTTC
>-|TRBJ1-5|TRBV7-8|TRBD1
CASSPGTGTINQPQHF
TGTGCCAGCAGCCCAGGGACAGGCACAATCAATCAGCCCCAGCATTTT
>-|TRBJ2-1|TRBV7-2|-
CASSLVGLNNEQFF
TGTGCCAGCAGCTTAGTAGGACTCAACAATGAGCAGTTCTTC
>-|TRBJ2-3|TRBV14|TRBD1
CASSTLGTGRFFSTDTQYF
TGTGCCAGCAGCACCCTCGGGACAGGGCGATTTTTTAGCACAGATACGCAGTATTTT
>-|TRBJ2-7|TRBV7-9|-
CASSVPRRPGTNSYEQYF
TGTGCCAGCAGCGTACCCCGGCGTCCCGGGACAAACTCCTACGAGCAGTACTTC
>-|TRBJ2-3|TRBV7-9|-
CASSFPGLDTQYF
TGTGCCAGCAGCTTCCCGGGACTAGATACGCAGTATTTT
>-|TRBJ2-2|TRBV7-2|TRBD1
CASSPGDRNTGELFF
TGTGCCAGCAGCCCAGGGGACAGAAACACCGGGGAGCTGTTTTTT
>-|TRBJ1-3|TRBV27|-
CASSTRIGSGNTIYF
TGTGCCAGCAGTACCAGGATTGGGTCTGGAAACACCATATATTTT
>-|TRBJ2-1|TRBV6-5|TRBD1
CASSYSGQGVGEQFF
TGTGCCAGCAGTTACTCTGGACAGGGGGTAGGGGAGCAGTTCTTC
>-|TRBJ1-5|TRBV7-2|-
CASSLVAGVNNQPQHF
TGTGCCAGCAGCTTAGTAGCAGGGGTTAACAATCAGCCCCAGCATTTT
>-|TRBJ2-7|TRBV15|-
CATSREKGAYEQYF
TGTGCCACCAGCAGAGAGAAGGGAGCCTACGAGCAGTACTTC
>-|TRBJ2-2|TRBV11-2|TRBD1
CASSLQQGATGELFF
TGTGCCAGCAGCTTACAACAGGGGGCGACCGGGGAGCTGTTTTTT
>once|TRBJ1-1|TRBV5-1|TRBD1
CASSLSLDRVTEAFF
TGCGCCAGCAGCTTGTCATTAGACAGGGTTACTGAAGCTTTCTTT
>-|TRBJ2-1|TRBV5-1|TRBD2
CASIPYGAGDSYNEQFF
TGCGCCAGCATCCCCTATGGAGCGGGGGACTCCTACAATGAGCAGTTCTTC
>-|TRBJ2-5|TRBV7-2|TRBD2
CASSLTSGARLQTQYF
TGTGCCAGCAGCTTGACTAGCGGGGCCCGGCTTCAGACCCAGTACTTC
>-|TRBJ2-4|TRBV7-2|TRBD2
CASSNTSGGAKNIQYF
TGTGCCAGCAGCAATACTAGCGGGGGGGCCAAAAACATTCAGTACTTC
>once|TRBJ2-3|TRBV7-2|TRBD2
CASSLIAGFKDTQYF
TGTGCCAGCAGCTTAATAGCGGGGTTTAAAGATACGCAGTATTTT
>-|TRBJ2-1|TRBV30|-
CAVDRSSYNEQFF
TGTGCTGTTGACCGGAGCTCCTACAATGAGCAGTTCTTC
>-|TRBJ1-1|TRBV5-4|-
CASSPESRTEAFF
TGTGCCAGCAGCCCCGAATCTAGGACTGAAGCTTTCTTT
>-|TRBJ2-1|TRBV2|-
CASSKTSSGEQFF
TGTGCCAGCAGCAAGACTAGTTCTGGTGAGCAGTTCTTC
>-|TRBJ2-5|TRBV19|TRBD1
CASSGSGQGQETQYF
TGTGCCAGTAGTGGGTCGGGACAGGGTCAGGAGACCCAGTACTTC
>-|TRBJ2-3|TRBV5-1|-
CASSSQGVSDTQYF
TGCGCCAGCAGCTCCCAAGGAGTGTCAGATACGCAGTATTTT
>once|TRBJ1-1|TRBV10-2|TRBD1
CASSESRPGQGSTFF
TGCGCCAGCAGTGAGTCCCGACCGGGACAGGGTTCGACTTTCTTT
>-|TRBJ2-1|TRBV7-2|TRBD1
CASSSRGGLTYNEQFF
TGTGCCAGCAGTTCCCGAGGGGGCCTGACCTACAATGAGCAGTTCTTC
>-|TRBJ2-7|TRBV7-2|-
CASSPSGGAYEQYF
TGTGCCAGCAGCCCCTCGGGCGGGGCCTACGAGCAGTACTTC
>-|TRBJ1-4|TRBV25-1|-
CASSLAGSQGEKLFF
TGTGCCAGCAGTTTAGCCGGGTCCCAGGGTGAAAAACTGTTTTTT
>-|TRBJ1-2|TRBV4-1|-
CASSQEPREYYGYTF
TGCGCCAGCAGCCAAGAGCCCAGGGAATACTATGGCTACACCTTC